This is a list of T cell receptor beta chains from one sample in a study of tumor-infiltrating lymphocytes in primary liver carcinoma. One entry per CDR3 protein, called by TCRdb with MiXCR from the multiplex PCR reads. The data contain about 320,000 distinct CDR3 sequences, 50% to 70% of them singletons. Material for sequencing was peripheral blood. The source of these receptors is a man aged 35-49 years with primary liver carcinoma and hepatitis B virus infection. CDR3s include the opening cysteine and the closing phenylalanine or tryptophan. A D gene is named only where the DNA matches it firmly. Clone size is shown for a subset of rows, as once, few, many or a class of expanded clone.

>TRBD2|TRBJ2-1|many|TRBV11-2
TGTGCCAGCACCTATGGGACTAGCGGGAGTGATGAGCAGTTCTTC
CASTYGTSGSDEQFF
>TRBD1|TRBJ1-2|few|TRBV28
TGTGCCAGCAGTTCTGACAGGGTCTATGGCTACACCTTC
CASSSDRVYGYTF
>-|TRBJ1-2|-|TRBV6-2/TRBV6-3
TGTGTCAGCAGTCGAGACGGGGCTAACTATGGCTACACCTTC
CVSSRDGANYGYTF
>TRBD1|TRBJ2-5|-|TRBV6-2/TRBV6-3
TGTGCCAGCAGTCGCGACAGGGTAAAGGAGACCAAGTACTTC
CASSRDRVKETKYF
>TRBD1|TRBJ1-2|-|TRBV30
TGTGCCTGGAGTACCCCGAGAGGGGGCCTAAACTATGGCTACACCTTC
CAWSTPRGGLNYGYTF
>TRBD1|TRBJ1-5|-|TRBV7-9
TGTGCCAGCAGCTTAGAGGGACAGGGAACGGTCCATCATTTT
CASSLEGQGTVHHF
>TRBD1|TRBJ1-1|many|TRBV29-1
TGCAGCGTTGAAGATGGACAGGGCACTGAAGCTTTCTTT
CSVEDGQGTEAFF
>TRBD2|TRBJ2-3|few|TRBV7-9
TGTGCCAGCAGCGTCCGGCCGGGACTAGTACCAGATACGCAGTATTTT
CASSVRPGLVPDTQYF
>-|TRBJ2-5|-|TRBV6-2/TRBV6-3
TGTGCCAGCAGTTCGCGGACAGTTATGGAGACCGAGTACTTC
CASSSRTVMETEYF
>TRBD1|TRBJ2-7|-|TRBV11-1
TGTGTCAGCAGCCTAGTGGGGACAGGAGATTACGAGCAGTACTTC
CVSSLVGTGDYEQYF
>-|TRBJ2-3|-|TRBV29-1
TGCAGCGTTGAGGTAGGATATACGCACTATTTT
CSVEVGYTHYF
>-|TRBJ2-1|-|TRBV29-1
TGCAGCGTTGACGATAGGGGGGCGGTTCTTATCTACAATGAGCAGTTCTTC
CSVDDRGAVLIYNEQFF
>TRBD2|TRBJ2-2|-|TRBV7-9
TGTGCCAGCAGCTCTAGCGGGGATGGCACCGGGGAGCTGTTTTTT
CASSSSGDGTGELFF
>-|TRBJ2-7|-|TRBV4-2
TGTGCCAGCAGCCAAGACGTCGGGGGTTCCTACGAGCACTACTTC
CASSQDVGGSYEHYF
>-|TRBJ2-3|-|TRBV4-1
TGCGCCAGCAGCCATGGATGGGGGGGCACAGATACGCAGTATTTT
CASSHGWGGTDTQYF
>-|TRBJ2-2|-|TRBV10-2
TGCGCCAGCAGGAGGACGGAAGTAAACACCAGGGAGCTGTTTTTT
CASRRTEVNTRELFF
>TRBD2|TRBJ2-3|-|TRBV29-1
TGCAGCGTAAGGTCTAGCGGGAGTCACACAGATACGCAATATTTT
CSVRSSGSHTDTQYF
>-|TRBJ2-3|few|TRBV6-5
TGTGCCAGCAGCCCAATGCGGAGACGCGATACGCAGTATTTT
CASSPMRRRDTQYF
>TRBD1|TRBJ2-7|-|TRBV4-2
TGTGCCAGAGGCCAAGGGACAGGGAACGAGCAGTACTTC
CARGQGTGNEQYF
>-|TRBJ2-1|-|TRBV7-8
TGTACCAGCAGGCCGGCCTCGGGCGATGAGCAGTTCTTC
CTSRPASGDEQFF
>TRBD1|TRBJ2-3|-|TRBV5-1
TGCGCCAGCAGCGAAGGGACAGGGGGGTCAGATATGCAGTATTTT
CASSEGTGGSDMQYF
>TRBD2|TRBJ2-1|many|TRBV5-1
TGCGCCAGCAGCCCGGGGGGTGACAATGAGCAGTTCTTC
CASSPGGDNEQFF
>-|TRBJ2-1|few|TRBV14
TGTGCCAGCAGCCTCGGAGCAGGCAGAATTTACAATGAGCAGTTCTTC
CASSLGAGRIYNEQFF
>-|TRBJ1-5|-|TRBV12-3/TRBV12-4
TGTGTCAGCACCCCAGGTTATGACAATCAGCCCCAGCATTTT
CVSTPGYDNQPQHF
>-|TRBJ2-4|-|TRBV5-1
TGCGCCAGCAGCTTGTTGGGTTTCGGATTCTCAAACATTCAGTACTTC
CASSLLGFGFSNIQYF
>-|TRBJ2-1|many|TRBV4-3
TGCGCCAGCAGCCAAGATGGGACGTTAGGATACAATGAGCAGTTCTTC
CASSQDGTLGYNEQFF
>-|TRBJ1-2|once|TRBV29-1
TGCAACGCTAAGACCGGCGGCTATGGCTACGCCTTC
CNAKTGGYGYAF
>-|TRBJ2-5|-|TRBV12-3/TRBV12-4
TGTACTAGCAGACCCACTAGAGCGCAAGAGACCCAGTACTTC
CTSRPTRAQETQYF
>-|TRBJ2-4|-|TRBV6-2/TRBV6-3
TGTGCCAGCAGCAGAGAAAACATTCAGAACTTC
CASSRENIQNF
>TRBD2|TRBJ2-1|-|TRBV5-1
TGCGCCAGCAGCTGGGGAGGCGGGAGGGCCATCAATGAGCAGTTCTTC
CASSWGGGRAINEQFF
>TRBD2|TRBJ2-1|-|TRBV11-2
TGTACCAGCAGATCCGGGGGGAGAGGGAGCTCCTACAATGAGCAGGTCTTC
CTSRSGGRGSSYNEQVF
>-|TRBJ2-1|-|TRBV5-1
TGCGCCAGCAGCGTATCGGCGGGAAATCACAATGAGCAGTTCTTC
CASSVSAGNHNEQFF
>-|TRBJ2-1|-|TRBV28
TGTGCCAGCAGTTTCGGACGGGAGTATGAGCAGTTCTTC
CASSFGREYEQFF
>TRBD1|TRBJ1-1|once|TRBV2
TGTGCCAGCAGAGGACGGGACAGGGACCTCATGGGGAAGAACACTGAAGCTTTCTTT
CASRGRDRDLMGKNTEAFF
>-|TRBJ2-7|few|TRBV18
TGTGCCAGCTCACTCGACGACTACGAGCAGTACTTC
CASSLDDYEQYF
>-|TRBJ2-2|-|TRBV6-5
TGTGCCAGCAGCTGGACAAGGGACCCATCGAATACCGGGGAGCTGTTTTTT
CASSWTRDPSNTGELFF
>TRBD1|TRBJ1-5|many|TRBV4-2
TGTGCCAGCAGCCTCCAGGGGGACAATCAGCCCCAGCATTTT
CASSLQGDNQPQHF
>TRBD2|TRBJ2-1|many|TRBV29-1
TGCAGCGTCGCTAGCGGGAGGGCCCTATACAATGAGCAGTTCTTC
CSVASGRALYNEQFF
>-|TRBJ2-2|-|TRBV5-1
TGCGCCAGCAGCCTGAGGACAAGGGCGAACACCGGGGAGCTGTTTTTT
CASSLRTRANTGELFF
>-|TRBJ1-1|few|TRBV7-8
TGTGCCAGCGCCGGCGCTGAAGCTTTCTTT
CASAGAEAFF
>-|TRBJ2-5|-|TRBV10-3
TGTGCCACCAGTGAAGACCCGGGACGTAGAATAGAGACCCAGTACTTC
CATSEDPGRRIETQYF
>-|TRBJ2-7|-|TRBV6-6
TGTGCCAGCAGCCATCCCGACAGGTCCTGGGAGCAGTACTTC
CASSHPDRSWEQYF
>-|TRBJ2-1|few|TRBV28
TGTGCCAGCAGATCTACAGGGCGCAGGAGCAGTGGCAATGAGCAGTTCTTC
CASRSTGRRSSGNEQFF
>TRBD2|TRBJ2-5|many|TRBV12-3/TRBV12-4
TGTGCCAGCAGGGGGGCGACTAGCGGGAGTCAGACCCAGTACTTC
CASRGATSGSQTQYF
>-|TRBJ1-6|-|TRBV4-2
TGTGCCAGCAGCCAGGAGGAAGAGAATTCACCCCTCCACTTT
CASSQEEENSPLHF
>-|TRBJ2-7|many|TRBV7-8
TGTGCCAGCAGCTTAGTTGGGGTTAGATACGAGCAGTACTTC
CASSLVGVRYEQYF
>-|TRBJ2-2|once|TRBV7-3
TGTGCCAGCAGCCTTCGGGGTTTGGCCGGGGAGCTGTTATTT
CASSLRGLAGELLF
>-|TRBJ1-6|once|TRBV6-5
TGTGCCAGCAGTTACAGCGGGGGGTCTAATTCACCCCTCCACTTT
CASSYSGGSNSPLHF